This T cell receptor (beta chain) stems from a study of shared T cell receptors in the human thymus. The repertoire was sequenced with immunoSEQ multiplex PCR; TCRdb's copy has only in-frame clones and lacks some. The sample lists hundreds of thousands of clones, more than 75% occurring once. The CDR3 totals 16 residues. Trimming took 6 bases from V and 2 from J, leaving 20 bases between them. Per germline, CDR1 SGDLS and CDR2 YYNGEE. These same data were also listed under a study on human thymus T cells. That work contributes: Related research examined unrelated individuals and reported that their thymic repertoires overlapped highly.

Sequences were obtained from thymocytes. This receptor was taken from a boy under two years old with a congenital heart defect. The rearrangement links TRBV9 to TRBJ1-1; no definite D call. In nucleotides, the CDR3 is TGTGCCAGCAACGGAGAAGAAAGCGGGGTCAACACTGAAGCTTTCTTT. Its protein is CASNGEESGVNTEAFF.